These T cell receptor beta chains were read from a single sample in a study of siplizumab effects on memory and regulatory T cells. Here immunoSEQ multiplex PCR was the method, and the copy in TCRdb shows in-frame clones only, minus some. The sample contains about 87,000 clones, 90% to 95% of which appear only once. The source material was non-Treg CD4+ T cells sorted from blood. The source of these receptors is a human donor in good health. Each CDR3 is given without its conserved first and last residue.

v_call cdr3_aa
TRBV11-2 AIQDYVSYEQY
TRBV4-3 ASSQGQGAEKLF
TRBV27 ASRPWAGGQETQY
TRBV27 ASSPRGDNNQPQH
TRBV6-1 ASSGRGRYEQY
TRBV10-3 AISESAQETQY
TRBV7-3 ASSLYERTGGYEQY
TRBV7-2 ASSLGAGGTEAF
TRBV11-2 ASSSAPAGGEQY
TRBV5-1 ASRRDRMNTEAF
TRBV5-4 ASSLGTVYGETQY
TRBV20-1 SVPQGYT
TRBV5-4 ASSLGAGSTDTQY
TRBV4-1 ASSSTGTSTDTQY
TRBV13 ASSLRQGFNEQF
TRBV14 ASSQGLGGSDTQY
TRBV7-9 ASTWTQAETQY
TRBV6-6 ASSYTQVEQY
TRBV27 ASSLVRQPQH
TRBV6-5 ASKTDVLSGNTIY
TRBV4-1 ASSRPGMNTEAF
TRBV5-1 ASSLNSGVGQPQH
TRBV6-6 ASSLLGRETQY
TRBV19 ASRMNELGTETQY
TRBV7-8 ASSLISGGGAF
TRBV30 AWSEGGTGYT
TRBV19 ASSIDMAGASTDTQY
TRBV19 ASSIVGRGQEPQH
TRBV9 ASSVGPTDTQY
TRBV7-8 ASTIGTGRTSTDTQY
TRBV6-5 ASKQTTSPYEQY
TRBV9 ASSAGGSNTGELF
TRBV15 ATSRGGRGAADGYT
TRBV5-4 ASSLALDYGYT
TRBV5-1 ASSPGDTSNQPQH
TRBV6-6 ASRRENQPQH
TRBV7-3 ASSPLAGGPTDTQY
TRBV30 AWSEGGETQY
TRBV5-4 ASSSGGSAF
TRBV14 ASSQLAGGLTDTQY
TRBV7-2 ASSSFGGQQF
TRBV5-1 ASSFVSGANVLT
TRBV20-1 SARYLSAWF
TRBV7-3 ASSSTPGTLPYNEQF
TRBV7-7 ASSLIPGDVTDTQY
TRBV12-5 ASGLPSLLASGHQETQY
TRBV6-1 ASSEGPWARVRDTQY
TRBV11-3 ASSALRAGEQY
TRBV19 ASSMIRTAYNNEQF
TRBV19 ASSRSPVMAVNYGYT
TRBV6-5 ASSYPGLAGTVQY
TRBV19 ASSDRDATDTQY
TRBV5-1 ASSDSYEQY
TRBV6-5 ASSYRGRGTEAF
TRBV7-2 ASSVNSGSPYEQY
TRBV18 ASSPPVSLAGLYYNEQF
TRBV11-1 ASSFPQGPRNTEAF
TRBV28 ASRGTGRNTEAF
TRBV29-1 SAAPNQPQH